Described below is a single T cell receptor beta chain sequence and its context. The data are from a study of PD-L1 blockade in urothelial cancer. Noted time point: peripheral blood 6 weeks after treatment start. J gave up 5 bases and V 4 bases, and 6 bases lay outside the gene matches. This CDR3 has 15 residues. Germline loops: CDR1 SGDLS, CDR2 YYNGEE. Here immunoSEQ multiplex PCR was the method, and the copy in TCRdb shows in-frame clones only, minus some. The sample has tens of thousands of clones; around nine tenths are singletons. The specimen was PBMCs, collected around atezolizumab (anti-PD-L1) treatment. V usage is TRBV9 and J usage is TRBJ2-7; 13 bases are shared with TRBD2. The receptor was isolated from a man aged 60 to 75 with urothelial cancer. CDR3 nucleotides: TGTGCCAGCAGCACAGGACTAGCGGGAGAGGACGAGCAGTACTTC. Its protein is CASSTGLAGEDEQYF.